The source of this T cell receptor (beta chain) is a study of CD8 T cells in Susac syndrome. Across the study: When their blood was taken, the Susac syndrome patients had either not yet had any therapy, were taking corticosteroids, or were taking intravenous immunoglobulin alone. Notes on the study in general: Susac syndrome CD4+ T cell repertoires showed no clonal expansion.

The TEMRA cells underwent FACS enrichment, while the CD8+ and CD4+ T cells underwent negative isolation. In its sample, this clonotype was seen a few times. The antigen is not known. V dropped 1 base and J dropped 4 bases, with 7 bases sitting between them. Germline lookup yields CDR1 SEHNR and CDR2 FQNEAQ (reference sequence). The length of the CDR3 is 13 residues. After extraction with the RNeasy kit, roughly 0.5 to 1 ug of the RNA was reverse transcribed using random hexamers. An immunoSEQ multiplex PCR amplified TCR beta CDR3 over 54 Vbeta and 13 Jbeta. TCRdb itself ran the immunoSEQ multiplex PCR reads through MiXCR, one entry per CDR3 protein. The sample has approximately 210,000 distinct CDR3 sequences; about 94% are singletons.

The TCR comes from a human donor with Susac syndrome. The gene calls are TRBV7-9 and TRBJ1-2; no clear D gene. Specimen: CD4+ T cells from PBMCs. CDR3 nucleotides: TGTGCCAGCAGCTTAGACGGGCCCTATGGCTACACCTTC. It yields the protein CASSLDGPYGYTF.